A single count supports the clone carrying this T cell receptor beta chain. In the same sample, other DNA sequences code for this CDR3. Assay: immunoSEQ multiplex PCR; the TCRdb copy retains only in-frame clones and omits some. The data hold 100,000 to 120,000 clones, with about 72% observed a single time. This sample is drawn from a study of blood T cell repertoires in COVID-19. Germline V gene sequence: CDR1 SGDLS, CDR2 YYNGEE. This CDR3 is 16 amino acids long. V lost 0 bases, J lost 3 bases, and 5 bases stayed unmatched. The TCR was taken from a woman aged 55-69 years with acute or convalescent COVID-19. This sequence joins TRBV9 and TRBJ2-5; TRBD2 matches 10 bases. Sequences were obtained from peripheral blood. CDR3 in amino acids: CASSVVRAGGKETQYF. The CDR3, as DNA: TGTGCCAGCAGCGTAGTTCGAGCGGGGGGGAAAGAGACCCAGTACTTC.